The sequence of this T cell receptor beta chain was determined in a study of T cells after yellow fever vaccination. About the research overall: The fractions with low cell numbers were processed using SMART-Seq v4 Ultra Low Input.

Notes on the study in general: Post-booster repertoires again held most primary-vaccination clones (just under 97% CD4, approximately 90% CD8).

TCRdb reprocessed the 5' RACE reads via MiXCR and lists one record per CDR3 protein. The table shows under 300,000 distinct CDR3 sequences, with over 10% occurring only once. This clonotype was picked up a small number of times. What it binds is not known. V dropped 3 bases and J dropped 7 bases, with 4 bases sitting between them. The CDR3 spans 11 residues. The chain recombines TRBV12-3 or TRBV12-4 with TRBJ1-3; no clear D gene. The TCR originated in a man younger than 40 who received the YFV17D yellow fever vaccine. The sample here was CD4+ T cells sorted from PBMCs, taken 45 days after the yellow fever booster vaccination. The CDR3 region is CASSFSNTIYF. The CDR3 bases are TGTGCCAGCAGTTTCAGTAACACCATATATTTT.